These 20 T cell receptor beta chains were all obtained from the same sample, sequenced in a study of blood T cell repertoires in COVID-19 (TCRdb year 2020). Receptors were amplified or captured by the immunoSEQ multiplex PCR assay. TCRdb took over this immuneACCESS table, retaining in-frame rearrangements with V and J assigned. Such tables are incomplete; in checked studies, under half of the missing clones stem from an unresolved V gene, and the remainder is unexplained. Present in this sample are around 54,000 clones, around four fifths of which were seen just once. About 6.1% of the sample is in the top ten clones. The sample taken for sequencing was PBMCs or T cells enriched from blood (not recorded which). Receptors were obtained from a woman between 50 and 59 years old with acute COVID-19.

The chain carries TRBV9 and TRBJ1-4, with a possible D match to TRBD1 (5 bases). CDR3 length equals 16 residues. The V gene lost 0 bases and the J gene lost 8 bases, with 17 bases spanning the gap. Germline V gives CDR1 SGDLS, CDR2 YYNGEE. This CDR3 is CASSVGQGGPWEKLFF. CDR3 nucleotide sequence: TGTGCCAGCAGCGTAGGGCAGGGAGGTCCTTGGGAAAAACTGTTTTTT.

This clone was observed a single time. V is TRBV11-2 and J is TRBJ2-6; 7 nucleotides match TRBD1. Looked up from germline, CDR1 is SGHAT and CDR2 is FQNNGV. The CDR3 length is 16 residues. J gave up 3 bases and V 3 bases, and 5 bases lay outside the gene matches. CDR3 in DNA: TGTGCCAGCAGCTTTACAGGGGTCGGTGGGGCCAACGTCCTGACTTTC. Translated: CASSFTGVGGANVLTF.

The chain couples TRBV2 to TRBJ1-4, with TRBD1 identical over 9 bases. The J segment lost 6 bases and the V segment lost 7 bases, leaving 9 bases of the junction unmatched. The CDR3 runs to 15 residues. The germline CDR1 and CDR2 sequences are SNHLY and FYNNEI. Written as DNA, the CDR3 is TGTGCCAGCACTCAATCGGGACAGGGTTATGAAAAACTGTTTTTT. Translation: CASTQSGQGYEKLFF.

This CDR3 is CASSLQDRRQPQHF. CDR3 in DNA: TGTGCCAGCAGCTTACAGGACAGACGCCAGCCCCAGCATTTT. The genes are TRBV11-3 and TRBJ1-5, with TRBD1 as a possible D gene (6 bases). CDR1 and CDR2 from the germline V gene are SGHNT and YENEEA. V gave up 2 bases and J gave up 7 bases, with 12 bases separating them. The CDR3 sequence is 14 residues long.

J is TRBJ1-2 and V is TRBV10-3; no clear D gene. Trimming stripped 8 bases from V and 0 bases from J, with 10 bases between. This CDR3 has 13 residues. Germline V gives CDR1 ENHRY, CDR2 SYGVKD. The CDR3 nucleotides read TGTGCCATCGGCACAGCTACTAACTATGGCTACACCTTC. It translates to CAIGTATNYGYTF.

The chain joins TRBV28 to TRBJ2-1; TRBD1 might be the D (6 bases). The V end was cut by 4 bases, the J end by 0 bases, with 10 bases between. Germline CDR1 reads MDHEN; CDR2 reads SYDVKM. The CDR3 consists of 15 residues. This CDR3 reads CASSSTGFSYNEQFF. In nucleotides, the CDR3 is TGTGCCAGCAGTTCGACAGGCTTCTCCTACAATGAGCAGTTCTTC. Filled out from reference TRBV28 and TRBJ2-1, the complete variable domain reads DVKVTQSSRYLVKRTGEKVFLECVQDMDHENMFWYRQDPGLGLRLIYFSYDVKMKEKGDIPEGYSVSREKKERFSLILESASTNQTSMYLCASSSTGFSYNEQFFGPGTRLTVL.

The DNA for the CDR3 is TGCGCCAGCAGCCAAGAATTGGGGAGACAGGGGCAAGAGACCCAGTACTTC. Its translation: CASSQELGRQGQETQYF. The rearrangement uses TRBV4-1 and TRBJ2-5, with 8 bases that match TRBD1. This CDR3 has 17 residues. Looked up from germline, CDR1 is MGHRA and CDR2 is YSYEKL. The V gene end was trimmed by 0 bases and the J gene end by 2 bases; junction bases not matched to a gene: 8.

The J gene is TRBJ1-1, the V gene TRBV6-5; no clear D. This CDR3 region has 14 residues. V lost 7 bases and J lost 1, with 13 bases in between. The germline V gene encodes CDR1 MNHEY and CDR2 SVGAGI. CDR3 protein: CASNFNGRNTEAFF. The CDR3 nucleotides read TGTGCCAGCAACTTTAACGGGAGGAACACTGAAGCTTTCTTT.

The chain carries TRBV4-1 and TRBJ2-3; 9 bases are shared with TRBD2. Germline V lookup: CDR1 MGHRA, CDR2 YSYEKL. The CDR3 has 15 amino acids. J was trimmed by 6 bases and V by 6 bases; bases with no gene match: 10. DNA of the CDR3: TGCGCCAGCAGGGATGCGGGGGGGCGTGTCGATACGCAGTATTTT. This gives the protein CASRDAGGRVDTQYF.

This clone was seen a few times. This chain joins TRBV5-6 and TRBJ1-4; no clear D. The CDR3 spans 13 residues. V was trimmed by 0 bases and J by 5 bases, leaving 5 bases between them. Germline CDR1 SGHDT, CDR2 YYEEEE. The CDR3, as DNA: TGTGCCAGCAGCTTGGAAGAGAATGAAAAACTGTTTTTT. Translation: CASSLEENEKLFF.

This rearrangement joins TRBV5-1 to TRBJ2-3; 8 positions match TRBD2. The CDR3 covers 14 residues. J lost 5 bases, V lost 2 bases, and 4 bases had no gene match. The germline V gene has CDR1 SGHRS and CDR2 YFSETQ. The DNA of the CDR3 is TGCGCCAGCAGCTTAGGACTAGCCGGAGATACGCAGTATTTT. Its translation is CASSLGLAGDTQYF.

The V call is TRBV14, the J call TRBJ1-2; unclear D gene. The germline V and J ends were trimmed by 4 bases and 5 bases, with 17 bases remaining between them. CDR3 length equals 15 residues. Germline V gives CDR1 SGHDN, CDR2 FVKESK. CDR3 loop: CASSPLNYRRYGYTF. DNA of the CDR3: TGTGCCAGCAGCCCCCTTAACTACCGAAGGTATGGCTACACCTTC.

This clone was recorded once. The chain has TRBV3-1 (or the pseudogene TRBV3-2) and TRBJ1-6; D is ambiguous. Germline assignment: CDR1 LGHDT and CDR2 YNNKEL (reference sequence). Trimming removed 4 bases from V and 3 bases from J, with 13 bases in between. The CDR3 sequence is 16 residues long. DNA for the CDR3: TGTGCCAGCAGCCCCCCCGGAGGGAGCTATAATTCACCCCTCCACTTT. It is translated as CASSPPGGSYNSPLHF.

This clone has a handful of counts. The chain employs TRBV7-9 and TRBJ1-2, with D unclear. The CDR3 length is 13 residues. The V end was cut by 5 bases, the J end by 0 bases, with 7 bases between. The germline V gene has CDR1 SEHNR and CDR2 FQNEAQ (reference sequence). CDR3 coding DNA: TGTGCCAGCAGCGTAGGAGCTAACTATGGCTACACCTTC. Its translation: CASSVGANYGYTF.

The genes are TRBV28 and TRBJ1-1; D is undetermined. This CDR3 spans 13 amino acids. The germline V gene encodes CDR1 MDHEN and CDR2 SYDVKM. V was clipped by 2 bases and J by 6 bases, with 10 bases between them. DNA for the CDR3: TGTGCCAGCAGTTTAGTACCGGCGGCTGAAGCTTTCTTT. It is translated as CASSLVPAAEAFF.

V usage is TRBV7-2 and J usage is TRBJ1-1; tentative D call: TRBD1 (5 bases). Germline V gene sequence: CDR1 SGHTA, CDR2 FQGNSA. V gave up 4 bases and J gave up 9 bases, with 9 bases separating them. This CDR3 contains 11 residues. The CDR3 is CASSYRQKAFF. The CDR3 nucleotides read TGTGCCAGCAGCTACCGACAGAAAGCTTTCTTT.

The rearrangement links TRBV7-2 to TRBJ1-6; 10 bases fit TRBD1. The CDR3 spans 15 residues. V lost 5 bases, J lost 9 bases, and 7 bases stayed unmatched. The germline CDR1 and CDR2 sequences are SGHTA and FQGNSA. The CDR3 DNA is TGTGCCAGCAGCCTAACAGGGACAGGGGTTTCACCCCTCCACTTT. The encoded protein is CASSLTGTGVSPLHF. Based on the CDR3 plus reference TRBV7-2 and TRBJ1-6, the full variable domain is GAGVSQSPSNKVTEKGKDVELRCDPISGHTALYWYRQSLGQGLEFLIYFQGNSAPDKSGLPSDRFSAERTGGSVSTLTIQRTQQEDSAVYLCASSLTGTGVSPLHFGNGTRLTVT.

The V gene is TRBV5-1, the J gene TRBJ2-3; TRBD2 matches at 11 bases. From germline, CDR1 is SGHRS and CDR2 YFSETQ. The CDR3 loop spans 18 amino acids. Trimming removed 0 bases from V and 0 bases from J; junction bases left unmatched: 6. In nucleotides, the CDR3 is TGCGCCAGCAGCTTGGAGAGACTAGCGGGGATTAGCACAGATACGCAGTATTTT. It yields the protein CASSLERLAGISTDTQYF.

The chain recombines TRBV18 with TRBJ2-4, with 7 bases identical to TRBD1. The CDR3 extends over 14 amino acids. With V trimmed by 5 bases and J by 4 bases, 5 bases remained unmatched. The germline V gene encodes CDR1 KGHSH and CDR2 LQKENI. CDR3 protein: CASSSEGAKNIQYF. DNA for the CDR3: TGTGCCAGCTCATCAGAGGGGGCGAAAAACATTCAGTACTTC.

The chain is built from TRBV11-2 and TRBJ2-1; TRBD1 matches at 8 bases. CDR3 length equals 15 residues. Unmatched junction bases numbered 7, after V lost 0 bases and J lost 9 bases. Germline CDR1 is SGHAT and CDR2 is FQNNGV. In DNA, the CDR3 is TGTGCCAGCAGCTTAGAATCGGACAGGGTTTCTGAGCAGTTCTTC. Its translation is CASSLESDRVSEQFF.